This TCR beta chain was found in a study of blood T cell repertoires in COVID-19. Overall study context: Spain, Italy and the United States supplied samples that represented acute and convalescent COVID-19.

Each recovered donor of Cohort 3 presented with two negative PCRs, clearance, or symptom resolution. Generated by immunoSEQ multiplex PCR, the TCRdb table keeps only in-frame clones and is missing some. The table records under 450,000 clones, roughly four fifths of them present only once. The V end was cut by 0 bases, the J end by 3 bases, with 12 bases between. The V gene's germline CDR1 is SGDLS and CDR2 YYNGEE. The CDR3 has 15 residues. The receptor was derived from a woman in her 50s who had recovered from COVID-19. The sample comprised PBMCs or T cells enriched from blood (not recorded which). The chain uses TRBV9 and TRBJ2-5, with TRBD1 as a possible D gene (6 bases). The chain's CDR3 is CASSVEEGVKETQYF. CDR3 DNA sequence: TGTGCCAGCAGCGTAGAAGAGGGGGTGAAAGAGACCCAGTACTTC. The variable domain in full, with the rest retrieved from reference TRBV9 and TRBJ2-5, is DSGVTQTPKHLITATGQRVTLRCSPRSGDLSVYWYQQSLDQGLQFLIQYYNGEERAKGNILERFSAQQFPDLHSELNLSSLELGDSALYFCASSVEEGVKETQYFGPGTRLLVL.